This TCR beta chain was retrieved from a study of shared clonotypes between healthy human individuals. In the study overall: Donors had three CD4 naive, three CD4 memory, two CD8 naive and one CD8 memory plate apiece. General observations from the study: Shared clonotypes: about 5% naive CD4, roughly 3.8% naive CD8, around 2.4% memory CD4, approximately 0.37% memory CD8.

Here immunoSEQ multiplex PCR was the method, and the copy in TCRdb shows in-frame clones only, minus some. The sample consists of fewer than 400,000 clones, less than 85% of them appearing once. This CDR3 has 15 amino acids. V lost 4 bases to trimming and J lost 5 bases, with 17 bases between them. Per germline, CDR1 SGHNT and CDR2 YYREEE (reference sequence). Concerning this clone itself: Its antigen remains unknown.

The chain recombines TRBV5-4 with TRBJ2-3; D possibly uses TRBD1 or TRBD2 (7 bases each). The clonotype was recovered from a young man in good health. The sample taken for sequencing was memory CD4+ T cells sorted from blood. Subset described: CD45RA-negative fraction. The CDR3 DNA reads as TGTGCCAGCAGCCCGTCGGGCAGGGGGGGAGATACGCAGTATTTT. Protein product: CASSPSGRGGDTQYF. Together with reference TRBV5-4 and TRBJ2-3, the CDR3 gives the full variable domain: ETGVTQSPTHLIKTRGQQVTLRCSSQSGHNTVSWYQQALGQGPQFIFQYYREEENGRGNFPPRFSGLQFPNYSSELNVNALELDDSALYLCASSPSGRGGDTQYFGPGTRLTVL.